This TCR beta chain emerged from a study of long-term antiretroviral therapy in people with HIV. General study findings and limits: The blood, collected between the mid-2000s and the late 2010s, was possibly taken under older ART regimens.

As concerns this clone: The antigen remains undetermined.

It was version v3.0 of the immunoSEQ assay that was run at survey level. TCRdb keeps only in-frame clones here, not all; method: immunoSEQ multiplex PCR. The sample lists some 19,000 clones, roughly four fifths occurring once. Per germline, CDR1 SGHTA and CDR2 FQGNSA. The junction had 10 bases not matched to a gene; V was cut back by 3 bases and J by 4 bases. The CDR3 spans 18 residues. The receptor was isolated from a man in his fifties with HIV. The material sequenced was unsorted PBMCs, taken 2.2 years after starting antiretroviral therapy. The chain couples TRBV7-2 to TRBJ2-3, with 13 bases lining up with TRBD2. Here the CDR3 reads CASSFPGLAGVVSDTQYF. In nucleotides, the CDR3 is TGTGCCAGCAGCTTTCCTGGACTAGCGGGAGTTGTATCAGATACGCAGTATTTT.